The 21 T cell receptor beta chains in this list originate from one sample, sequenced in a study of radiation and T cells in renal cell carcinoma. Described time point: baseline pretreatment blood. This sample's treatment: 15 Gy SBRT to primary tumor, nephrectomy 4 weeks later. The assay was immunoSEQ multiplex PCR, and TCRdb's table has in-frame clones only and misses some. The profile shows 55,000 to 65,000 clones, around 72% of them singletons. The sample here was blood, taken from a patient whose treatment included radiotherapy and nephrectomy. All receptors derive from a man aged 55 to 69 with renal cell carcinoma.

V gene TRBV19 combines with J gene TRBJ2-5; TRBD1 matches 9 bases. Per germline, CDR1 LNHDA and CDR2 SQIVND (reference sequence). V was pared by 0 bases and J by 5 bases, with 7 bases of the junction left unmatched. The CDR3 runs to 16 residues. CDR3 nucleotides: TGTGCCAGTAGTATAGAACTAGCACAGGGGGCTGAGACCCAGTACTTC. Translated, it gives CASSIELAQGAETQYF.

This clone was seen at least ten times. This sequence joins TRBV7-2 and TRBJ1-1; possible D gene TRBD1, 6 bases. CDR1 and CDR2 (germline): SGHTA, FQGNSA. Trimming removed 1 base from V and 0 bases from J, with 9 bases in between. This CDR3 region has 15 residues. The CDR3 here is CASSLVGDMNTEAFF. The CDR3 DNA follows: TGTGCCAGCAGCTTAGTTGGGGACATGAACACTGAAGCTTTCTTT.

This clone was detected only once. The J gene is TRBJ2-7, the V gene TRBV9; 8 nucleotides line up with TRBD1. The CDR3 sequence is 14 residues long. Germline-derived CDR1 and CDR2 are SGDLS and YYNGEE. Trimming cost V 1 base and J 7 bases; bases outside gene matches: 7. CDR3 bases: TGTGCCAGCAGCGTACAGGGGGCCGGGGGAGAGCAGTACTTC. This encodes CASSVQGAGGEQYF.

The chain has TRBV7-3 and TRBJ2-1; 9 nucleotides agree with TRBD2. V lost 0 bases, J lost 7 bases, and 7 bases stayed unmatched. The CDR3 sequence is 16 residues long. Looked up from germline, CDR1 is SGHTA and CDR2 is FQGTGA. As DNA, the CDR3 is TGTGCCAGCAGCTTAACGTTGGCTAGCGGGGTGAATGAGCAGTTCTTC. The encoded protein is CASSLTLASGVNEQFF.

CDR3 sequence (DNA): TGTGCCAGTAGTATATCGCAGGGGGCTCAGCCCCAGCATTTT. It specifies CASSISQGAQPQHF. V usage is TRBV19 and J usage is TRBJ1-5; TRBD1 aligns across 8 bases. The CDR3 has 14 residues. J gave up 6 bases and V 2 bases, and 3 bases lay outside the gene matches. CDR1 and CDR2 from the germline V gene are LNHDA and SQIVND (reference sequence). Full variable domain (outside the CDR3, taken from reference TRBV19 and TRBJ1-5): DGGITQSPKYLFRKEGQNVTLSCEQNLNHDAMYWYRQDPGQGLRLIYYSQIVNDFQKGDIAEGYSVSREKKESFPLTVTSAQKNPTAFYLCASSISQGAQPQHFGDGTRLSIL.

Turning to this clone: Other DNA sequences in the same sample also yield this CDR3. The rearrangement links TRBV5-1 to TRBJ2-7, with D maybe TRBD2 (5 bases). Germline CDR1 reads SGHRS; CDR2 reads YFSETQ. With 3 bases removed from V and 0 bases from J, the gap between germline ends came to 10 bases. CDR3 length: 14 amino acids. The CDR3 DNA is TGCGCCAGCAGCTCGACCGGGATCTCCTACGAGCAGTACTTC. This sequence encodes CASSSTGISYEQYF.

V gene TRBV12-5 combines with J gene TRBJ1-5; D is possibly TRBD1 (6 bases). V was shortened by 4 bases and J by 13 bases, with 11 bases between the two germline ends. The CDR3 totals 11 residues. Germline V gives CDR1 LGHNT, CDR2 FRNRAP. The CDR3 coding sequence is TGTGCTAGTGGTTCACAGGGCCTGCAGCATTTT. It specifies CASGSQGLQHF.

This chain connects TRBV4-3 to TRBJ2-7; D is uncertain. This CDR3 has 15 amino acids. CDR1 LGHNA and CDR2 YSLEER come from the germline V gene. V shed 0 bases and J shed 2 bases, with 11 bases lying between them. DNA for the CDR3: TGCGCCAGCAGCCAAGATCCGACTGCGACCTACGAGCAGTACTTC. Translated, it gives CASSQDPTATYEQYF.

This clone was seen a few times. The rearrangement joins TRBV27 to TRBJ1-1; D is perhaps TRBD1 (5 bases). There are 14 residues in the CDR3. CDR1 and CDR2 from the germline V gene are MNHEY and SMNVEV (reference sequence). V lost 1 base to trimming and J lost 5 bases, with 11 bases between them. The CDR3 sequence: CASSLLGDGTEAFF. CDR3 coding DNA: TGTGCCAGCAGTTTATTGGGGGACGGAACTGAAGCTTTCTTT.

V is TRBV30 and J is TRBJ2-3; a weak D match, TRBD2 (5 bases). V was clipped by 3 bases and J by 2 bases, with 12 bases between them. This CDR3 has 14 amino acids. Germline assignment: CDR1 GTSNPN and CDR2 SVGIG (reference sequence). Here the CDR3 DNA reads TGTGCCTGGAGCATCGGACTCAACACAGATACGCAGTATTTT. It yields the protein CAWSIGLNTDTQYF.

The rearrangement uses TRBV7-2 and TRBJ1-1, with D possibly matching TRBD1 (6 bases). With 5 bases removed from V and 4 bases from J, the gap between germline ends came to 11 bases. Germline V gives CDR1 SGHTA, CDR2 FQGNSA. The CDR3 length is 13 residues. The CDR3 is CASSANRATEAFF. The CDR3 DNA reads as TGTGCCAGCAGCGCCAACAGGGCCACTGAAGCTTTCTTT.

The chain links TRBV6-5 to TRBJ1-2, with TRBD1 matching over 7 bases. With V trimmed by 4 bases and J by 5 bases, 10 bases remained unmatched. The germline gives CDR1 MNHEY, CDR2 SVGAGI. This CDR3 contains 15 residues. CDR3 region: CASSSSLTGRYGYTF. CDR3 coding DNA: TGTGCCAGCAGTTCCTCCCTGACAGGGAGATATGGCTACACCTTC.

V is TRBV11-2 and J is TRBJ2-1; the match to TRBD1 covers 8 bases. The CDR3 has 16 residues. Germline CDR1 and CDR2: SGHAT and FQNNGV. V gave up 1 base and J gave up 5 bases; unmatched junction bases: 7. DNA for the CDR3: TGTGCCAGCAGCTTAGGTAGGACAGGGCAACACAATGAGCAGTTCTTC. Protein: CASSLGRTGQHNEQFF. The full variable domain, rest sourced from reference TRBV11-2 and TRBJ2-1, is EAGVAQSPRYKIIEKRQSVAFWCNPISGHATLYWYQQILGQGPKLLIQFQNNGVVDDSQLPKDRFSAERLKGVDSTLKIQPAKLEDSAVYLCASSLGRTGQHNEQFFGPGTRLTVL.

This clone is deemed medium-sized. The V call is TRBV7-9, the J call TRBJ1-1; D unresolved. The CDR3 loop spans 12 amino acids. Germline V gene data show CDR1 as SEHNR and CDR2 as FQNEAQ (reference sequence). The V gene lost 6 bases and the J gene lost 5 bases, with 10 bases spanning the gap. CDR3 in amino acids: CASSARVTEAFF. The CDR3 bases are TGTGCCAGCAGTGCAAGGGTGACTGAAGCTTTCTTT.

This clone was seen once. The genes are TRBV6-1 and TRBJ2-1; TRBD2 might be the D (6 bases). Trimming took 10 bases from V and 9 from J, leaving 19 bases between them. Germline V gene sequence: CDR1 MNHNS, CDR2 SASEGT. The CDR3 consists of 13 residues. CDR3 bases: TGTGCCACTACCAAGGCGTCTAGCGTTGAGCAGTTCTTC. Residues: CATTKASSVEQFF.

The rearrangement links TRBV18 to TRBJ2-3, with no clear D. CDR3 length equals 14 residues. Trimming removed 10 bases at V and 2 bases at J, with 16 bases between. Germline V CDR1 and CDR2: KGHSH, LQKENI. The CDR3 loop reads CATILNPDTDTQYF. CDR3 DNA sequence: TGTGCCACTATACTCAACCCCGACACAGATACGCAGTATTTT.

The chain couples TRBV5-1 to TRBJ2-1; 8 bases fit TRBD1. The germline gives CDR1 SGHRS, CDR2 YFSETQ. CDR3 size: 14 residues. With 0 bases clipped from V and 6 bases from J, the junction kept 2 bases outside the gene matches. The CDR3 DNA sequence: TGCGCCAGCAGCTTGGGGCAGGGGGCCAATGAGCAGTTCTTC. Translating it yields CASSLGQGANEQFF.

The rearrangement joins TRBV7-9 to TRBJ2-5; D is perhaps TRBD2 (6 bases). The ends were cut back, 1 base at V and 9 bases at J, with 18 bases in the middle. This CDR3 spans 15 amino acids. The germline V gene encodes CDR1 SEHNR and CDR2 FQNEAQ (reference sequence). The CDR3 loop is CASSLDAGSGRAQYF. CDR3 coding DNA: TGTGCCAGCAGCTTAGATGCGGGATCAGGAAGGGCCCAGTACTTC.

This clone has just a few counts. The V call is TRBV4-3, the J call TRBJ1-1; D remains unclear. CDR3 length equals 15 residues. Germline-derived CDR1 and CDR2 are LGHNA and YSLEER. V was clipped by 0 bases and J by 0 bases, with 8 bases between them. The CDR3 reads CASSQESGMNTEAFF. As DNA, the CDR3 is TGCGCCAGCAGCCAAGAGTCCGGTATGAACACTGAAGCTTTCTTT.

This chain joins TRBV29-1 and TRBJ2-3; D is tentatively TRBD1 or TRBD2 (6 bases each). This CDR3 contains 16 residues. CDR1 and CDR2 (germline): SQVTM, ANQGSEA. The V and J ends lost 5 bases and 4 bases respectively, with 22 bases between them. This CDR3 is CSVLLGGQGAPDTQYF. CDR3 coding DNA: TGCAGCGTTTTACTAGGGGGGCAGGGCGCCCCAGATACGCAGTATTTT.

This chain joins TRBV7-6 and TRBJ2-7; maybe TRBD1 (6 bases). Looked up from germline, CDR1 is SGHVS and CDR2 is FNYEAQ. The CDR3 length is 13 residues. Trimming removed 2 bases from V and 5 bases from J, with 10 bases in between. The CDR3 nucleotides are TGTGCCAGCAGCTTAAACAGGGACGACGAGCAGTACTTC. Translation: CASSLNRDDEQYF.